The 2 T cell receptor beta chains given below trace back to one sample, sequenced in a study of tumor and adjacent non-tumor tissue in lung cancer (dated by TCRdb to the late 2010s). RNA was isolated from bulk unsorted tissue, and RNA quality was assessed with a NanoDrop ND-1000 and an Agilent 2100. Library generation was performed with multiplex PCR. TCRdb shows the sequencer as Illumina HiSeq 2500. Following protocols modified from ARM-PCR, the researchers constructed TCRbeta libraries through three rounds of nested PCR with primers (Table S4). The raw public data were reprocessed by TCRdb itself: fastp quality trimming at Q25, MiXCR clonotype calling, in-frame beta chains only. CDR3 protein sequences are deduplicated, and each keeps its most common genes and DNA. This sample holds about 110,000 distinct CDR3 sequences; roughly 73% were observed only once. Around a third of the sample goes to the ten largest clones.

What was sequenced was lung tumor tissue. Receptors originate from a woman aged 55 to 70 with non-small cell lung cancer.

Points on this clonotype: A read error may be the cause here, since a much bigger clone is one base away. The chain links TRBV5-4 to TRBJ2-5; TRBD2 matches 8 bases. The CDR3 length is 15 residues. Germline-derived CDR1 and CDR2 are SGHNT and YYREEE (reference sequence). The CDR3 nucleotides are TGTGCCATCAGCTTGAGGGTTAGCGGGATCGAGACCCAGTACTTC. Protein product: CAISLRVSGIETQYF.

Details on this clonotype: At one end the junction does not follow the germline gene, possibly because of a read error. J is TRBJ1-1 and V is TRBV11-3; a weak D match, TRBD1 (5 bases). The length of the CDR3 is 15 residues. Germline loops: CDR1 SGHNT, CDR2 YENEEA. The CDR3 loop reads CVSSLVGTMNTEAFF. The CDR3 nucleotides are TGTGTCAGCAGCTTAGTTGGGACCATGAATACTGAAGCTTTCTTT.